The 7 T cell receptor beta chains below come from one sample, sequenced in a study of identical twins. MiXCR was run by TCRdb on the 5' RACE reads, yielding one entry per CDR3 protein. The sample includes hundreds of thousands of distinct CDR3 sequences, approximately 13% of them seen just once. These data were also filed under a second study, of yellow fever vaccine responses in identical twins.

Sequencing was carried out using PBMCs. The receptors were gathered from a woman younger than 30 in good health.

This chain joins TRBV7-3 and TRBJ2-3; D may match TRBD1 or TRBD2 (6 bases each). The CDR3 has 19 amino acids. Germline loops: CDR1 SGHTA, CDR2 FQGTGA. Between the trimmed V and J ends, which lost 1 base and 0 bases, there was a span of 20 bases. The CDR3 here is CASSLKGGTGRSSTDTQYF. The CDR3 DNA reads as TGTGCCAGCAGCTTAAAAGGGGGGACTGGGCGGAGTAGCACAGATACGCAGTATTTT.

The chain combines TRBV28 with TRBJ2-4, with 8 bases aligning to TRBD2. V trimming: 6 bases; J trimming: 7 bases; junction bases outside the gene matches: 11. This CDR3 has 15 residues. Germline V lookup: CDR1 MDHEN, CDR2 SYDVKM. This chain's CDR3 is CASSAPGTRGNIQYF. CDR3 coding DNA: TGTGCCAGCAGCGCCCCCGGGACTAGGGGGAACATTCAGTACTTC.

In this sample, this clonotype turned up a few times. The chain combines TRBV12-3 or TRBV12-4 with TRBJ2-1; TRBD2 might be the D (7 bases). Deletions cut 2 bases from V and 7 bases from J, with 18 bases between. The CDR3 spans 16 residues. The CDR3 region is CASSLREGDIGNEQFF. In DNA, the CDR3 is TGTGCCAGCAGTTTAAGGGAGGGGGACATAGGGAATGAGCAGTTCTTC.

This clonotype was picked up a small number of times. The J gene is TRBJ2-7, the V gene TRBV20-1; 8 bases are a match to TRBD2. CDR1 is DFQATT and CDR2 is SNEGSKA in the germline V gene (reference sequence). The CDR3 has 14 amino acids. V shed 6 bases and J 2 bases; nucleotides not matched to a gene: 9. This CDR3 is CSAIGTSRAYEQYV. CDR3 DNA sequence: TGCAGTGCGATTGGGACTAGTCGGGCCTACGAGCAGTACGTC.

J is TRBJ2-5 and V is TRBV27; 7 bases line up with TRBD1. V dropped 6 bases and J dropped 2; count of bases not matched to a gene: 12. In germline, CDR1 is MNHEY, CDR2 SMNVEV (reference sequence). CDR3 length: 16 amino acids. The chain's CDR3 is CASSRHFVGQQETQYF. As DNA, the CDR3 is TGTGCCAGCAGCCGGCACTTCGTGGGACAGCAAGAGACCCAGTACTTC.

The chain joins TRBV20-1 to TRBJ1-6; no firm D call. V lost 4 bases to trimming and J lost 10 bases, with 8 bases between them. The CDR3 spans 11 residues. Germline values: CDR1 DFQATT, CDR2 SNEGSKA (reference sequence). CDR3 residues: CSAIKGSPLHF. CDR3 nucleotides: TGCAGTGCTATTAAGGGATCACCCCTCCACTTT.

This sequence joins TRBV3-1 and TRBJ2-7, with D tentatively TRBD1 (5 bases). Germline V gives CDR1 LGHDT, CDR2 YNNKEL (reference sequence). Trimming removed 1 base from V and 3 bases from J, with 10 bases in between. This CDR3 comprises 14 residues. CDR3 sequence reads: CASSQGWGDYEQYF. CDR3 bases: TGTGCCAGCAGCCAAGGTTGGGGCGACTACGAGCAGTACTTC.